Shown below are 7 T cell receptor beta chains from a single sample sequenced in a study of blood T cell repertoires in COVID-19. Libraries were prepared by immunoSEQ multiplex PCR; TCRdb keeps only in-frame clonotypes and omits some of them. The sample contains over 100,000 clones, about 87% of which appear only once. The sequencing input was peripheral blood. The receptors here all came from a man aged 45-60 years with active COVID-19.

The chain joins TRBV5-4 to TRBJ1-6; D is perhaps TRBD1 (6 bases). This CDR3 comprises 14 residues. Germline V gives CDR1 SGHNT, CDR2 YYREEE (reference sequence). V shed 4 bases and J shed 9 bases, with 14 bases lying between them. The DNA of the CDR3 is TGTGCCAGCAGCCCCGAGGGGGGGTCTTCACCCCTCCACTTT. Protein sequence: CASSPEGGSSPLHF.

This clone was detected only once. One end of the junction does not line up with germline, which may come from a read error. The chain carries TRBV19 and TRBJ1-1, with a weak D call TRBD1 (6 bases). The CDR3 runs to 12 residues. CDR1 is LNHDA, CDR2 SQIVND, per germline (reference sequence). In DNA, the CDR3 is TGTGCCAGTAGTGCAAGACAGGCCTATTATATCTTT. It encodes CASSARQAYYIF.

V is TRBV3-1 (or the pseudogene TRBV3-2) and J is TRBJ1-2, with unresolved D. CDR3 length: 16 amino acids. Trimming left V 1 base short and J 4 bases short, with 16 bases between. CDR1 is LGHDT and CDR2 is YNNKEL in the germline V gene (reference sequence). CDR3 sequence reads: CASSQVFIGQIYGYTF. The DNA for the CDR3 is TGTGCCAGCAGCCAAGTTTTTATTGGGCAGATCTATGGCTACACCTTC.

The gene calls are TRBV24-1 and TRBJ2-5, with TRBD1 matching 7 bases. The CDR3 is made up of 13 amino acids. Per the germline V gene, CDR1 is KGHDR and CDR2 is SFDVKD. V shed 9 bases and J 2 bases; nucleotides not matched to a gene: 5. This CDR3 is CATGDSKQETQYF. The CDR3 DNA follows: TGTGCCACCGGGGACAGCAAGCAAGAGACCCAGTACTTC.

V is TRBV5-1 and J is TRBJ2-3, with TRBD1 matching 8 bases. This CDR3 is built from 16 residues. The V gene's germline CDR1 is SGHRS and CDR2 YFSETQ. The trim removed 4 bases at V and 5 bases at J, leaving 12 bases unmatched. The CDR3 nucleotides are TGCGCCAGCAGCCCCCCGGGACAGGCAACTGGAGATACGCAGTATTTT. It encodes CASSPPGQATGDTQYF.

This sequence joins TRBV2 and TRBJ2-2; 11 bases match TRBD2. Germline assignment: CDR1 SNHLY and CDR2 FYNNEI. The CDR3 spans 15 residues. V shed 6 bases and J 3 bases; nucleotides not matched to a gene: 3. CDR3 amino acids: CASSLAGGHTGELFF. CDR3 nucleotides: TGTGCCAGCAGCTTAGCGGGGGGGCACACCGGGGAGCTGTTTTTT.

The chain is built from TRBV2 and TRBJ2-1; TRBD2 agrees at 11 bases. CDR1 SNHLY and CDR2 FYNNEI come from the germline V gene. CDR3 length: 15 amino acids. With 2 bases clipped from V and 9 bases from J, the junction kept 6 bases outside the gene matches. The CDR3 DNA reads as TGTGCCAGCAGTGAAAATAGCGGGGGGGCGGGTGAGCAGTTCTTC. Residues: CASSENSGGAGEQFF.